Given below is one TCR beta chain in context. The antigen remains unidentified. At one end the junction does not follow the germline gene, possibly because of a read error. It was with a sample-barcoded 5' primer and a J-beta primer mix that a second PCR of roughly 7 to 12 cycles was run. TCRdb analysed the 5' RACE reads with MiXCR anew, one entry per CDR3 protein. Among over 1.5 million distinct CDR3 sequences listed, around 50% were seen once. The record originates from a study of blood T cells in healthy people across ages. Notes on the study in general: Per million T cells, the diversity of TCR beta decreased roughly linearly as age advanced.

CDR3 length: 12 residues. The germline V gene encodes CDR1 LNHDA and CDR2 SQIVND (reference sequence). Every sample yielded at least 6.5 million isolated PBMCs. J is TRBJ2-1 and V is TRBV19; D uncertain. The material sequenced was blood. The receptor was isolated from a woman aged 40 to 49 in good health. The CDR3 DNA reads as TGTGCCAGTAGTAATTTGGGGAATGGGCAGTTCTTC. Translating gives CASSNLGNGQFF.